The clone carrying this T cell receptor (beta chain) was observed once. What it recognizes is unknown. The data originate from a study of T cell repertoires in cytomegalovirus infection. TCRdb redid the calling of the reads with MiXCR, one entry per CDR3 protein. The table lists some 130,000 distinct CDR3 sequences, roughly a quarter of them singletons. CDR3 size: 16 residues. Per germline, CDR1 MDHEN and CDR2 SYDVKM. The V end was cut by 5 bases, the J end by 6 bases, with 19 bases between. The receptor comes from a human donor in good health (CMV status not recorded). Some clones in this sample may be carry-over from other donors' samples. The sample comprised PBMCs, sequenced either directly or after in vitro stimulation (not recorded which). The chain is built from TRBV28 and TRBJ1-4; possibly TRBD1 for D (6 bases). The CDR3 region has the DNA TGTGCCAGCAGTCTCTTTCCTAGGGGGACTTATGAAAAACTGTTTTTT. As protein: CASSLFPRGTYEKLFF.